This TCR beta chain was identified in a study of shared clonotypes between healthy human individuals. Study results and limitations: Naive subsets generally had larger estimated richness than memory subsets.

Splitting the CD4+ cells yielded a CD45RA+ naive subset and a CD45RA-negative memory subset. About this clone: Its cognate antigen is unknown. The sample holds other DNA sequences that translate to the same CDR3.

This CDR3 contains 16 residues. V was cut by 3 bases and J by 0 bases, with 16 bases left in between. The V gene's germline CDR1 is SGDLS and CDR2 YYNGEE. In the original processing: There were no quality scores in the junction-only immunoSEQ sequences, so filtering differed. Generated by immunoSEQ multiplex PCR, the TCRdb table keeps only in-frame clones and is missing some. V and J calls and clone size are as listed in that table; D and trimming were resolved from the DNA. The sample lists 2 million to 2.5 million clones, over 90% seen once, with 0.3% to 0.4% in the top ten. The V call is TRBV9, the J call TRBJ2-7, with D possibly matching TRBD2 (6 bases). The TCR originated in a man younger than 35 in good health. Some clones in this sample may be carry-over from other donors' samples. What was sequenced was naive CD4+ T cells from PBMCs. The subset denotes: CD45RA+ positively selected. CDR3 loop: CASSASGTSGSYEQYF. In nucleotides, the CDR3 is TGTGCCAGCAGCGCCTCGGGGACTTCGGGCTCCTACGAGCAGTACTTC.